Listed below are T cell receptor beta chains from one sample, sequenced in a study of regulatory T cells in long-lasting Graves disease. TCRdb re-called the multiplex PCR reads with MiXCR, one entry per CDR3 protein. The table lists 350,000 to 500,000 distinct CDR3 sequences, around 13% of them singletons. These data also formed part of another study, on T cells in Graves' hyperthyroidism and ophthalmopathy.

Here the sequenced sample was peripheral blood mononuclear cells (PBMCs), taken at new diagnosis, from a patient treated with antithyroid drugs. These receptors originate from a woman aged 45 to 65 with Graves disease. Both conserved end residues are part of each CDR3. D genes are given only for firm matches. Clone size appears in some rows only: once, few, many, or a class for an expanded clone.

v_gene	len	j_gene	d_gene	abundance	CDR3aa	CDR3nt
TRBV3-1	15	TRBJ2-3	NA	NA	CASSLWRRDTDTQYF	TGTGCCAGCAGCCTCTGGCGGCGGGACACAGATACGCAGTATTTT
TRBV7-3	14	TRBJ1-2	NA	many	CASSFDGSNYGYTF	TGTGCCAGCAGCTTTGACGGATCTAACTATGGCTACACCTTC
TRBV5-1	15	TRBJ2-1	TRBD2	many	CASSLDSGRYNEQFF	TGCGCCAGCAGCTTGGATAGCGGGAGGTACAATGAGCAGTTCTTC
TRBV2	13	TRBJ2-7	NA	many	CASSESGSVEQYF	TGTGCCAGCAGTGAATCAGGGAGCGTCGAGCAGTACTTC
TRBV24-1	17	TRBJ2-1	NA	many	CATSDLQGQGRYNEQFF	TGTGCCACCAGTGATTTGCAGGGGCAAGGGCGATACAATGAGCAGTTCTTC
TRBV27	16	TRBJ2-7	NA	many	CASSLWASYLAYEQYF	TGTGCCAGCAGTTTATGGGCTAGCTACCTTGCCTACGAGCAGTACTTC
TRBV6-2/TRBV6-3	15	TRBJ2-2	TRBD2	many	CASARLAGETGELFF	TGTGCCAGCGCAAGACTAGCGGGAGAGACCGGGGAGCTGTTTTTT
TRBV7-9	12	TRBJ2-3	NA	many	CASTLNRDTQYF	TGTGCCAGCACCCTCAACAGAGATACGCAGTATTTT
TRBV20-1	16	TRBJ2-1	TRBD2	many	CSARGTSGRARNEQFF	TGCAGTGCTAGGGGGACTAGCGGGAGGGCGAGGAATGAGCAGTTCTTC
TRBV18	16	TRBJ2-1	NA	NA	CASTWTDRSSYNEQFF	TGTGCCAGCACTTGGACAGATCGGAGCTCCTACAATGAGCAGTTCTTC
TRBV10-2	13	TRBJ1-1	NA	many	CASSEQDGTEAFF	TGCGCCAGCAGTGAGCAAGATGGGACTGAAGCTTTCTTT
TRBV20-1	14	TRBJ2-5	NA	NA	CSARNYRGRETQYF	TGCAGTGCTAGGAACTACCGGGGGCGAGAGACCCAGTACTTC